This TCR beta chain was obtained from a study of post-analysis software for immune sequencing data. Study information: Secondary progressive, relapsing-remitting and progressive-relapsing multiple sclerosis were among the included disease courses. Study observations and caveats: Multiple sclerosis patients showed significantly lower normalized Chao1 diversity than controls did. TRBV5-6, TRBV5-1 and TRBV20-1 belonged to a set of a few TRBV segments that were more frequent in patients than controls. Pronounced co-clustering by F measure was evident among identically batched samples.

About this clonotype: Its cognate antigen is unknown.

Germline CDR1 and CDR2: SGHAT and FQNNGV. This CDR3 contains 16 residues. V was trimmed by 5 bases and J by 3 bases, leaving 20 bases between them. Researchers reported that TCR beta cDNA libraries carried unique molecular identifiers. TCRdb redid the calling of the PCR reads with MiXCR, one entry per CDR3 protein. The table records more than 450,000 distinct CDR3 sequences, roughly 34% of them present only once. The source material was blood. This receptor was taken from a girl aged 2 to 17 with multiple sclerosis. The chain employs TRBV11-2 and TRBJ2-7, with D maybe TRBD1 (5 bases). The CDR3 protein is CASSETGTGTRYEQYF. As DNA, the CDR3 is TGTGCCAGCAGCGAGACCGGTACAGGAACACGCTACGAGCAGTACTTC. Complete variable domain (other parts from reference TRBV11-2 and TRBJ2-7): EAGVAQSPRYKIIEKRQSVAFWCNPISGHATLYWYQQILGQGPKLLIQFQNNGVVDDSQLPKDRFSAERLKGVDSTLKIQPAKLEDSAVYLCASSETGTGTRYEQYFGPGTRLTVT.